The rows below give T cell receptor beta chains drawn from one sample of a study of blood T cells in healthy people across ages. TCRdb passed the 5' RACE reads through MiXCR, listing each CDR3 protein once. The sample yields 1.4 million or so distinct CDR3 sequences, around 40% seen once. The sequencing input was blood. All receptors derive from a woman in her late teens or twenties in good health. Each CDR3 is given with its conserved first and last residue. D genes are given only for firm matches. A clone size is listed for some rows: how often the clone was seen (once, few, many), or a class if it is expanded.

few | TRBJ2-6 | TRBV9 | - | TGTGCCAGCAGCGCCATGTCTGGGGCCAACGTCCTGACTTTC | CASSAMSGANVLTF
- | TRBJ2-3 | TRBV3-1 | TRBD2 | TGTGCCAGCAGCCAACCCTTTAGCGGGGGCGGATCCACAGATACGCAGTATTTT | CASSQPFSGGGSTDTQYF
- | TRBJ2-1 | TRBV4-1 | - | TGCGCCAGCAGCCAGATACTAGCTAGCTCCTACAATGAGCAGTTCTTC | CASSQILASSYNEQFF
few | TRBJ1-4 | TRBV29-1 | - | TGCAGCGCCCAAACTAGTTTTGAAAAACTGTTTTTT | CSAQTSFEKLFF
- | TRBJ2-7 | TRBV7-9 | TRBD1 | TGTGCCAGCAGATTGGACAGGGAACCCTACGAGCAGTACTTC | CASRLDREPYEQYF
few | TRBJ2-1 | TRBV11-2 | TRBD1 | TGTGCCAGCAGCTCGGGACAGGGGGCTAGGAGGAATGAGCAGTTCTTC | CASSSGQGARRNEQFF
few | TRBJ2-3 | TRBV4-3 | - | TGCGCCAGCAGCCAGAAACCCGCCACAGATACGCAGTATTTT | CASSQKPATDTQYF
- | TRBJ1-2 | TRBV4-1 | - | TGCGCCAGCAGTGCTCCGGGACGACAAAACTATGGCTACACCTTC | CASSAPGRQNYGYTF
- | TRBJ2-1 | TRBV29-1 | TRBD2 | TGCAGCGCCGGGACTAGTTTCGATGAGCAGTTCTTC | CSAGTSFDEQFF
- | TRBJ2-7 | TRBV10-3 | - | TGTGCCACCTTTAGCGGCGTTAGCGAGCAGTACTTC | CATFSGVSEQYF
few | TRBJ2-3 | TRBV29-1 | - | TGCAGCGTTGAACCTAGTACTAGTGGGAGTGGCCGTATTGGGTATTTT | CSVEPSTSGSGRIGYF
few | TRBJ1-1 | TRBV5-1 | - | TGCGCCAGCAGGGACAGCAGCACTGAAGCTTTCTTT | CASRDSSTEAFF
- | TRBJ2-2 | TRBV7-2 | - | TGTGCCAGCAATAGGGGGGTGAACGGGGAGCTGTTTTTT | CASNRGVNGELFF
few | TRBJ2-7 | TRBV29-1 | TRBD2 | TGCAGCGTTGAAGGAGGGCGGGAGGGATCCTCCTACGAGCAGTACTTC | CSVEGGREGSSYEQYF